Listed here are 25 T cell receptor beta chains from one sample, sequenced in a study of cytomegalovirus exposure and HLA in healthy donors. Researchers ran the PCR with 60 Vbeta and 13 Jbeta primers. Assay: immunoSEQ multiplex PCR; the TCRdb copy retains only in-frame clones and omits some. The data show some 89,000 clones, under 85% seen once. Input material: PBMCs. The source of these receptors is a woman aged 35 to 49 in good health and CMV-seropositive.

This chain connects TRBV5-1 to TRBJ2-6; tentative D call: TRBD2 (5 bases). Trimming took 4 bases from V and 0 from J, leaving 5 bases between them. CDR1 is SGHRS and CDR2 is YFSETQ in the germline V gene. The CDR3 is 14 amino acids. The DNA of the CDR3 is TGCGCCAGCAGCAGCGGCTCTGGGGCCAACGTCCTGACTTTC. Protein: CASSSGSGANVLTF.

The CDR3 is CASSAQGWRYGYTF. CDR3 in DNA: TGTGCCAGCAGCGCGCAGGGATGGAGATACGGCTACACCTTC. The chain employs TRBV9 and TRBJ1-2, with a possible D match to TRBD1 (5 bases). Germline CDR1 reads SGDLS; CDR2 reads YYNGEE. CDR3 length equals 14 residues. V shed 3 bases and J shed 8 bases, with 17 bases lying between them.

CDR3 coding DNA: TGTGCCAGCAGCCAATCGGTGAACACTGAAGCTTTCTTT. It is translated as CASSQSVNTEAFF. J is TRBJ1-1 and V is TRBV14; no firm D call. Between the trimmed V and J ends, which lost 2 bases and 0 bases, there was a span of 4 bases. The germline V gene has CDR1 SGHDN and CDR2 FVKESK. The CDR3 sequence is 13 residues long.

This clone was counted only a few times. The rearrangement joins TRBV10-3 to TRBJ2-7; D not certain. V dropped 3 bases and J dropped 3 bases, with 6 bases sitting between them. There are 12 residues in the CDR3. Germline V gene lookup returns CDR1 ENHRY and CDR2 SYGVKD. CDR3 sequence (DNA): TGTGCCATCAGTGAATCCTACTACGAGCAGTACTTC. It is translated as CAISESYYEQYF.

This clone is categorized as medium-sized. This sequence joins TRBV2 and TRBJ1-2, with a weak D call TRBD1 (6 bases). Looked up from germline, CDR1 is SNHLY and CDR2 is FYNNEI. The CDR3 covers 13 residues. Trimming took 7 bases from V and 3 from J, leaving 12 bases between them. The CDR3 sequence: CASTYREYYGYTF. In nucleotides, the CDR3 is TGTGCCAGCACTTACAGGGAGTACTATGGCTACACCTTC.

A few counts support this clone. The chain is built from TRBV4-1 and TRBJ1-4, with unresolved D. Germline CDR1 MGHRA, CDR2 YSYEKL. The CDR3 extends over 15 amino acids. Trimming removed 1 base from V and 7 bases from J, with 13 bases in between. The CDR3, as DNA: TGCGCCAGCAGCCAAGTGTCGATGAACGGTGAAAAACTGTTTTTT. Translation: CASSQVSMNGEKLFF.

V is TRBV28 and J is TRBJ2-1; the match to TRBD2 covers 11 bases. Germline V gene sequence: CDR1 MDHEN, CDR2 SYDVKM. The CDR3 consists of 15 residues. After removal of 4 bases from V and 8 bases from J, the junction contained 7 bases not matched to a gene. CDR3 loop: CASSSVLAGVDEQFF. The CDR3 nucleotides are TGTGCCAGCAGTTCCGTACTAGCGGGAGTCGATGAGCAGTTCTTC.

This clone came up a few times. This chain joins TRBV5-5 and TRBJ2-5; possible D gene TRBD2, 7 bases. The V end lost 5 bases, the J end lost 5 bases, and 13 bases lay between the germline ends. Germline V gene sequence: CDR1 SGHKS, CDR2 YYEKEE (reference sequence). The length of the CDR3 is 13 residues. The CDR3 DNA follows: TGTGCCAGCAGGGCCCGGGGGGCGGAGACCCAGTACTTC. Translation: CASRARGAETQYF.

The chain links TRBV29-1 to TRBJ2-3; a possible D gene is TRBD2 (6 bases). The CDR3 spans 13 residues. CDR1 is SQVTM, CDR2 ANQGSEA, per germline. V lost 3 bases and J lost 2, with 9 bases in between. CDR3: CSVDQGLTDTQYF. As DNA, the CDR3 is TGCAGCGTTGATCAGGGACTCACAGATACGCAGTATTTT.

The chain combines TRBV5-4 with TRBJ2-5; the D gene is possibly TRBD1 (6 bases). The last part of the DNA fits TRBJ2-7 better; the J call may be wrong. Germline V gene data show CDR1 as SGHNT and CDR2 as YYREEE (reference sequence). This CDR3 is 13 amino acids long. The CDR3, as DNA: TGTGCCAGCAGCTTTGGGGGCGCCTACGAGCAGTACTTC. This sequence encodes CASSFGGAYEQYF.

The chain carries TRBV19 and TRBJ1-2, with D unclear. CDR3 length equals 13 residues. Trimming took 5 bases from V and 1 from J, leaving 8 bases between them. Germline CDR1 LNHDA, CDR2 SQIVND (reference sequence). CDR3 nucleotides: TGTGCCAGTAGTTTCAACAGTAACTATGGCTACACCTTC. It translates to CASSFNSNYGYTF.

This chain joins TRBV27 and TRBJ1-2, with D hard to call. Germline lookup yields CDR1 MNHEY and CDR2 SMNVEV (reference sequence). V was pared by 6 bases and J by 6 bases, with 14 bases between. The CDR3 sequence is 13 residues long. CDR3 in amino acids: CASSSDTDHGYTF. The CDR3 nucleotides read TGTGCCAGCAGCTCCGACACGGATCATGGCTACACCTTC.

The chain links TRBV7-2 to TRBJ1-4; possible D gene TRBD1, 6 bases. Trimming took off 5 bases at V and 4 bases at J, with 14 bases between the two ends. The germline V gene has CDR1 SGHTA and CDR2 FQGNSA. There are 15 residues in the CDR3. This CDR3 reads CASSRQGSDNEKLFF. CDR3 sequence (DNA): TGTGCCAGCAGCCGCCAGGGGTCGGATAATGAAAAACTGTTTTTT.

V usage is TRBV6-5 and J usage is TRBJ1-5; D uncertain. Trimming took off 5 bases at V and 6 bases at J, with 8 bases between the two ends. Germline CDR1 and CDR2: MNHEY and SVGAGI. The CDR3 length is 12 residues. As DNA, the CDR3 is TGTGCCAGCAGTGAACAAAGTCAGCCCCAGCATTTT. Translation gives CASSEQSQPQHF.

The V call is TRBV7-9, the J call TRBJ2-7; TRBD2 agrees at 9 bases. Trimming at V came to 5 bases and at J to 2 bases, leaving 10 bases not matched to a gene. This CDR3 contains 16 residues. CDR1 is SEHNR and CDR2 is FQNEAQ in the germline V gene (reference sequence). The DNA for the CDR3 is TGTGCCAGCAGCGACACCCCGGGACTAGCCACCTACGAGCAGTACTTC. Its protein product is CASSDTPGLATYEQYF.

V gene TRBV2 combines with J gene TRBJ2-7; 10 bases are a match to TRBD2. This CDR3 comprises 14 residues. Germline V gives CDR1 SNHLY, CDR2 FYNNEI. The V and J ends lost 8 bases and 4 bases, in that order; junction bases with no gene match: 8. CDR3 protein: CASQLAGTLYEQYF. Written as DNA, the CDR3 is TGTGCCAGCCAACTAGCGGGAACCTTATACGAGCAGTACTTC. Complete variable domain (other parts from reference TRBV2 and TRBJ2-7): EPEVTQTPSHQVTQMGQEVILRCVPISNHLYFYWYRQILGQKVEFLVSFYNNEISEKSEIFDDQFSVERPDGSNFTLKIRSTKLEDSAMYFCASQLAGTLYEQYFGPGTRLTVT.

This chain links TRBV29-1 with TRBJ2-1; tentatively, D is TRBD1 (5 bases). The CDR3 is made up of 16 amino acids. Germline V gives CDR1 SQVTM, CDR2 ANQGSEA. Trimming cost V 0 bases and J 8 bases, with 20 bases left between them. CDR3 coding DNA: TGCAGCGTTGAAGATCTAGAAGGTCGGAGCAGGGATGAGCAGTTCTTC. Translated: CSVEDLEGRSRDEQFF.

The gene calls are TRBV15 and TRBJ2-7; D gene uncertain. Germline V gene sequence: CDR1 LNHNV, CDR2 YYDKDF (reference sequence). This CDR3 spans 15 amino acids. Deletions cut 5 bases from V and 7 bases from J, with 21 bases between. This chain's CDR3 is CATSLILSGQGEQYF. The DNA for the CDR3 is TGTGCCACCAGCCTGATCCTCAGTGGGCAAGGTGAGCAGTACTTC.

The chain combines TRBV25-1 with TRBJ1-2; no clear D. Germline loops: CDR1 MGHDK, CDR2 SYGVNS. This CDR3 region has 12 residues. Trimming pared 3 bases from V and 4 bases from J, leaving 6 bases between. The CDR3 DNA is TGTGCCAGCAGTGATTCAGTCTATGGCTACACCTTC. It specifies CASSDSVYGYTF.

The chain uses TRBV7-8 and TRBJ2-7; D gene unclear. Looked up from germline, CDR1 is SGHVS and CDR2 is FQNEAQ. CDR3 length: 12 amino acids. V lost 5 bases and J 0 bases, leaving 5 bases between the germline ends. The CDR3 protein is CASSPRSYEQYF. CDR3 sequence (DNA): TGTGCCAGCAGCCCCCGCTCCTACGAGCAGTACTTC.

V usage is TRBV15 and J usage is TRBJ2-1; the match to TRBD1 covers 8 bases. V gave up 4 bases and J gave up 6 bases; unmatched junction bases: 8. CDR1 and CDR2 (germline): LNHNV, YYDKDF (reference sequence). This CDR3 contains 15 residues. Here the CDR3 reads CATSIGQGEVNEQFF. CDR3 nucleotide sequence: TGTGCCACCAGCATCGGACAGGGAGAAGTCAATGAGCAGTTCTTC.

V and J are TRBV7-9 and TRBJ1-5; D gene unclear. There are 14 residues in the CDR3. Looked up from germline, CDR1 is SEHNR and CDR2 is FQNEAQ (reference sequence). Trimming removed 0 bases at V and 3 bases at J, with 6 bases between. The CDR3 DNA sequence: TGTGCCAGCAGCTTAGCCGGTCACAATCAGCCCCAGCATTTT. Amino acid sequence: CASSLAGHNQPQHF.

The chain has TRBV2 and TRBJ2-3; 9 bases align to TRBD2. Trimming cost V 7 bases and J 0 bases; bases outside gene matches: 5. Germline V gives CDR1 SNHLY, CDR2 FYNNEI. CDR3 size: 15 residues. CDR3 residues: CASNPTSGSTDTQYF. The CDR3 DNA reads TGTGCCAGCAATCCCACTAGCGGGAGCACAGATACGCAGTATTTT.

This clone was seen just once. The chain carries TRBV6-5 and TRBJ1-2; D is possibly TRBD1 (5 bases). V lost 6 bases, J lost 2 bases, and 13 bases lay in between. Germline V gene sequence: CDR1 MNHEY, CDR2 SVGAGI. The length of the CDR3 is 14 residues. Here the CDR3 reads CASSVGGGNYGYTF. The DNA for the CDR3 is TGTGCCAGCAGCGTGGGGGGAGGAAACTATGGCTACACCTTC.

The chain joins TRBV6-1 to TRBJ2-5, with 7 bases fitting TRBD1. V lost 3 bases to trimming and J lost 11 bases; unmatched junction nucleotides: 9. The CDR3 length is 13 residues. The germline V gene has CDR1 MNHNS and CDR2 SASEGT. The CDR3 protein is CASSDRGPWVQYF. CDR3 bases: TGTGCCAGCAGTGATAGGGGGCCATGGGTGCAGTACTTC.